The present entry profiles one T cell receptor beta chain with its context. Its antigen is unidentified. 60 Vbeta and 13 Jbeta primers were used in PCR. TCRdb's table, derived via immunoSEQ multiplex PCR, lists solely in-frame clones and lacks some. The sample contains nearly 110,000 clones, roughly four fifths of which appear only once. This specimen belongs to a study of cytomegalovirus exposure and HLA in healthy donors. General study points: Despite most TCR sequences being rare, some public TCRs occurred in many donors. Most of the TCR beta V segments (in an earlier analysis) were productive either about 87% or about 30% of the time.

Donors consisted of healthy bone marrow donors. Looked up from germline, CDR1 is MDHEN and CDR2 is SYDVKM. The CDR3 consists of 11 residues. V lost 3 bases to trimming and J lost 9 bases, with 8 bases between them. V usage is TRBV28 and J usage is TRBJ1-2; D gene ambiguous. This TCR came from a man in his forties or fifties in good health and CMV-seronegative. Material: PBMCs. The CDR3 is CASSFRSSYTF. The CDR3 region has the DNA TGTGCCAGCAGTTTCCGGAGTAGCTACACCTTC.